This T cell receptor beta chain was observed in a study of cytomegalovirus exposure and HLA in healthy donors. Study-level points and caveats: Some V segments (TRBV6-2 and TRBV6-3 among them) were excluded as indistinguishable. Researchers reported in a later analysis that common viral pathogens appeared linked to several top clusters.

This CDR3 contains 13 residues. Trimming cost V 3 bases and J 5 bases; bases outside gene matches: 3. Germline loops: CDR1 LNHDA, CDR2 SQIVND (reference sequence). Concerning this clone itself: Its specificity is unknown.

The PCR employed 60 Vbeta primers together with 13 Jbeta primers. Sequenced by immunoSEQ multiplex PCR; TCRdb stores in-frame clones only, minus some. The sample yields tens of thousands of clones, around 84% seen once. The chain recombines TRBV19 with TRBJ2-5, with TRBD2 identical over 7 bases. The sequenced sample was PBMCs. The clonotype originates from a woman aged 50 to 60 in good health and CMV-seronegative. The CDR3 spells CASSMSGVETQYF. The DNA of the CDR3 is TGTGCCAGTAGTATGAGCGGGGTGGAGACCCAGTACTTC.